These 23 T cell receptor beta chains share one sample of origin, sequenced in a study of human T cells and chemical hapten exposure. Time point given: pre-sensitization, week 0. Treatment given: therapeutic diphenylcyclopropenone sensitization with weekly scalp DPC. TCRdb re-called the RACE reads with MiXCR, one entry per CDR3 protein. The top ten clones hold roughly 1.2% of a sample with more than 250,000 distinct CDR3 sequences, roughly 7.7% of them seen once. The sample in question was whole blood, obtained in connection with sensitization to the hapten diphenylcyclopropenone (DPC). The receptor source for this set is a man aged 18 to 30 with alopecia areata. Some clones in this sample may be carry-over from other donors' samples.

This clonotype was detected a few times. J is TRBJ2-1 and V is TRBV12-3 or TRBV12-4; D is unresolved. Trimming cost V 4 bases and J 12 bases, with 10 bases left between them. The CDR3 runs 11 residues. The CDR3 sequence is CASSSFMRQFF. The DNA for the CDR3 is TGTGCCAGCAGTTCGTTTATGAGGCAGTTCTTC.

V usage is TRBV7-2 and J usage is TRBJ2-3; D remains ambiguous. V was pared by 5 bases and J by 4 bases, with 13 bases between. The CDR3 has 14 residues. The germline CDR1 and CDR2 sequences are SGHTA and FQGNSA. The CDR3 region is CASSVRATPDTQYF. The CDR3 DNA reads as TGTGCCAGCAGCGTTCGGGCCACCCCAGATACGCAGTATTTT.

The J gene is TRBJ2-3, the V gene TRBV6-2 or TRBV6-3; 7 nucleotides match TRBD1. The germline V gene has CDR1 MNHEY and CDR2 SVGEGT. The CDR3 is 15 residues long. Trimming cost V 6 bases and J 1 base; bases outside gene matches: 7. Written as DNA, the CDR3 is TGTGCCAGCAGGCGACAGGGTCATCGCACAGATACGCAGTATTTT. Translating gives CASRRQGHRTDTQYF.

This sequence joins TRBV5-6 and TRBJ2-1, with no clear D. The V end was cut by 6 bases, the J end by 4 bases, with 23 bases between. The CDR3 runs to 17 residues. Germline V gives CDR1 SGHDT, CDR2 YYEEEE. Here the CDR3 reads CASMTRSEFTVYNEQFF. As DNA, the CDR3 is TGTGCCAGCATGACCCGCTCCGAGTTCACAGTTTACAATGAGCAGTTCTTC.

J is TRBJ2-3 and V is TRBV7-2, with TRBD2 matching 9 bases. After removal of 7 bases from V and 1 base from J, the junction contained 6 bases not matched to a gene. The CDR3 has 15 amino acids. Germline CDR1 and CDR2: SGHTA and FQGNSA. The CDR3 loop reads CASTIAGVRTDTQYF. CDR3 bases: TGTGCCAGCACAATAGCGGGGGTTCGCACAGATACGCAGTATTTT.

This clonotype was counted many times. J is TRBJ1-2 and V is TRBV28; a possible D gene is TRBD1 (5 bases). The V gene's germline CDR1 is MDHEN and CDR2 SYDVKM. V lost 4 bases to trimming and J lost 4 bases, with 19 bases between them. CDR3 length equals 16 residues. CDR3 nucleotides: TGTGCCAGCAGTTCCGGATGGGACGCCCCCCTCTATGGCTACACCTTC. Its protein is CASSSGWDAPLYGYTF.

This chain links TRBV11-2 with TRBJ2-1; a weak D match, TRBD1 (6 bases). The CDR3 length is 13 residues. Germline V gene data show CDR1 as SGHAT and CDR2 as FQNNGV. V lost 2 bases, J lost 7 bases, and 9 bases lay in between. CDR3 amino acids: CASSLHRENEQFF. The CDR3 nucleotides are TGTGCCAGCAGCTTACACAGGGAGAATGAGCAGTTCTTC.

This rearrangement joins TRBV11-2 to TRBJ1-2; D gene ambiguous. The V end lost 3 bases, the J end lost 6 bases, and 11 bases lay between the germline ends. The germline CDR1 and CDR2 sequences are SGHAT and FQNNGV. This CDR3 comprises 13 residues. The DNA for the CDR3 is TGTGCCAGCAGCTTTGGACTCAATGATGGCTACACCTTC. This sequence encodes CASSFGLNDGYTF. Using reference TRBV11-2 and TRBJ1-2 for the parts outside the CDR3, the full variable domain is EAGVAQSPRYKIIEKRQSVAFWCNPISGHATLYWYQQILGQGPKLLIQFQNNGVVDDSQLPKDRFSAERLKGVDSTLKIQPAKLEDSAVYLCASSFGLNDGYTFGSGTRLTVV.

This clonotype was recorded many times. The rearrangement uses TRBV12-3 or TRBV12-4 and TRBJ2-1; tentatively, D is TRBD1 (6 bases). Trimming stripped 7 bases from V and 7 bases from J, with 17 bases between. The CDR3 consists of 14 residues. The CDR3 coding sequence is TGTGCCAGCAACTCGGACAGCTCTTGGAATGAGCAGTTCTTC. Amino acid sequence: CASNSDSSWNEQFF.

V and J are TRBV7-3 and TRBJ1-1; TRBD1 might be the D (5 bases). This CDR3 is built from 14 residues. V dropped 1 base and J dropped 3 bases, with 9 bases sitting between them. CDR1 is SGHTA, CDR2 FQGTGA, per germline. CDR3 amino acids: CASSLNLGDTEAFF. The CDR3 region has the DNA TGTGCCAGCAGCTTAAATCTAGGGGACACTGAAGCTTTCTTT.

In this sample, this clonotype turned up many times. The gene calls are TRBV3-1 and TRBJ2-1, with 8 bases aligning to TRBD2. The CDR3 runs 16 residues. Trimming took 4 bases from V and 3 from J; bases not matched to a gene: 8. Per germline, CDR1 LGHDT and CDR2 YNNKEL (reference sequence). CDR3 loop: CASSLHGRGDYNEQFF. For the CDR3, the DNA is TGTGCCAGCAGCCTACACGGGAGGGGCGACTACAATGAGCAGTTCTTC.

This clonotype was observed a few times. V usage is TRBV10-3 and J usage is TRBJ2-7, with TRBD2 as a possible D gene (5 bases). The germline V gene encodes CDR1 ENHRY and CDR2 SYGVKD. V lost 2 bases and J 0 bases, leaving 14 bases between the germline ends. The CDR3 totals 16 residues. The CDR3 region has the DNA TGTGCCATCAGTGAGAACCCGGATGCGGGCTCCTACGAGCAGTACGTC. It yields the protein CAISENPDAGSYEQYV.

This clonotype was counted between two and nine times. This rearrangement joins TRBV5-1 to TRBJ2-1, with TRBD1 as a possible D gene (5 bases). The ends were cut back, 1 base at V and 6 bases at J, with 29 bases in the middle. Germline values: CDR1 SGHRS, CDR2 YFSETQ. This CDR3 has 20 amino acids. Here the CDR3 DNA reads TGCGCCAGCAGCTTGTGGTACTTTTACACGACGTCCGAGCAGGGCAATGAGCAGTTCTTC. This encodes CASSLWYFYTTSEQGNEQFF.

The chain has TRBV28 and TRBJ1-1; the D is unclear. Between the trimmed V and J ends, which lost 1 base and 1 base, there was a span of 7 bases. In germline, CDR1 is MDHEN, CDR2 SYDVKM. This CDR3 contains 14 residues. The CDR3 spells CASSLLTTNTEAFF. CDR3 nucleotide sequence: TGTGCCAGCAGTTTATTGACAACGAACACTGAAGCTTTCTTT.

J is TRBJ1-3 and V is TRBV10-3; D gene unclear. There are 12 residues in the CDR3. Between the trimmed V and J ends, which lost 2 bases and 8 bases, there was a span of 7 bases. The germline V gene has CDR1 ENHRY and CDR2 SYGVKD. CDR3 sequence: CAISEGSYTIYF. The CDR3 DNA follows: TGTGCCATCAGTGAGGGGTCCTACACCATATATTTT.

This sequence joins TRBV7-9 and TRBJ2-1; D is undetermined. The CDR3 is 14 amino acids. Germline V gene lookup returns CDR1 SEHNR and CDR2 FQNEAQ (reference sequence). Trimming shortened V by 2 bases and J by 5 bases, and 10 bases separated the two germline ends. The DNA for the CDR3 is TGTGCCAGCAGCTTACCCATGACCAACAATGAGCAGTTCTTC. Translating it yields CASSLPMTNNEQFF.

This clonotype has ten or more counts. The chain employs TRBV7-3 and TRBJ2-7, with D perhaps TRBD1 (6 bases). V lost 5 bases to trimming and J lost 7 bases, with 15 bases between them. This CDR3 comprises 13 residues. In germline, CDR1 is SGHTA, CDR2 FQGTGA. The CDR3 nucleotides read TGTGCCAGCAGCGCCGACCGGGACACAGAGCAGTACTTC. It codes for CASSADRDTEQYF.

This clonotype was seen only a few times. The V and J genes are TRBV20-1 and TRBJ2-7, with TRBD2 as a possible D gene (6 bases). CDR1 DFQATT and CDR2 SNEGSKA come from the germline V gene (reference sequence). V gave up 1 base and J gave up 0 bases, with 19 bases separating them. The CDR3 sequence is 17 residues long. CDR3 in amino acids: CSARVLPTGDFSYEQYF. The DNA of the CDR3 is TGCAGTGCTAGAGTTTTACCTACGGGGGACTTCTCCTACGAGCAGTACTTC.

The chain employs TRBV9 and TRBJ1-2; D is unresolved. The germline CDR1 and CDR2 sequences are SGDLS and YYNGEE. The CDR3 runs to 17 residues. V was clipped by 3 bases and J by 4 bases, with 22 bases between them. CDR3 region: CASSGRLVNGIAYGYTF. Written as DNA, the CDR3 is TGTGCCAGCAGCGGTAGACTAGTTAACGGAATAGCCTATGGCTACACCTTC.

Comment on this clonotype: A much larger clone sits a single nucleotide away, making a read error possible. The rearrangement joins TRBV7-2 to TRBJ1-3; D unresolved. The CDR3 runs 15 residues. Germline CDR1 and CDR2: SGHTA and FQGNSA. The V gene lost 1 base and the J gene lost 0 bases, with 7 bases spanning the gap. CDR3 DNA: TGTGCCAGCAGCTTAGTTGGCTTCTCTGGAAACACCATATATTTT. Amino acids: CASSLVGFSGNTIYF.

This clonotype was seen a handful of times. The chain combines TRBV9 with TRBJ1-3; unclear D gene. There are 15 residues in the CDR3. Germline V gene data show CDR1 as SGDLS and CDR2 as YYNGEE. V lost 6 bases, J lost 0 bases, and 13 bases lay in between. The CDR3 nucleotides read TGTGCCAGCAATATAGGCTCCGGCTCTGGAAACACCATATATTTT. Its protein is CASNIGSGSGNTIYF.

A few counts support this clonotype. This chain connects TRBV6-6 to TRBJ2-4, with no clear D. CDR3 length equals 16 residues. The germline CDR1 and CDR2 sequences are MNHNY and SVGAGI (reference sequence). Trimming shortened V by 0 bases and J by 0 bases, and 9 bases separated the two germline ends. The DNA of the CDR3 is TGTGCCAGCAGTTACTCGGGCTCGCGAGCCAAAAACATTCAGTACTTC. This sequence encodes CASSYSGSRAKNIQYF.

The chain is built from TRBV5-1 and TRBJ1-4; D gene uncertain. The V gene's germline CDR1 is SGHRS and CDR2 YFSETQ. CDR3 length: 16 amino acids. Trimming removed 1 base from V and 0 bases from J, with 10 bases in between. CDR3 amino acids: CASSLQSPSTNEKLFF. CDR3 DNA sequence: TGCGCCAGCAGCTTGCAATCCCCATCAACTAATGAAAAACTGTTTTTT.